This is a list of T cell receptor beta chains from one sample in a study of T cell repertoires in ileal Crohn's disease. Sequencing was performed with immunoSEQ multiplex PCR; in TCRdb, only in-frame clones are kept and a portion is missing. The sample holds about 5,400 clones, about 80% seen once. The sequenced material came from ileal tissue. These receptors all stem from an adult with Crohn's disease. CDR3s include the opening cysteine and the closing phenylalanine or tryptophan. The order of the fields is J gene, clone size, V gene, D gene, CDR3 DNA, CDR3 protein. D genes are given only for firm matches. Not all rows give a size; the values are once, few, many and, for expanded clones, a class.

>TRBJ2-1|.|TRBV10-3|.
TGTGCCATCAGTTCAGTAAGCTCCTACAATGAGCAGTTCTTC
CAISSVSSYNEQFF
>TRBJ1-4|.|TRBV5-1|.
TGCGCCAGCAGCTTGGACGGGCGCGGGGATGAAAAACTGTTTTTT
CASSLDGRGDEKLFF
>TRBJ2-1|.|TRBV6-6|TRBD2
TGTGCCAGCAGTTACTCGGGCGGGGGGGCTTATGAGCAGTTCTTC
CASSYSGGGAYEQFF
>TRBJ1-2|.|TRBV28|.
TGTGCCAGCAGCCTACGCCACATTTCTGGCTACACCTTC
CASSLRHISGYTF
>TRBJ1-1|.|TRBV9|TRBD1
TGTGCCAGCAGCCCTCGGACAGGGATCAACACTGAAGCTTTCTTT
CASSPRTGINTEAFF
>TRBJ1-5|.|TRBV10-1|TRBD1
TGCGCCAGCAGTCGGGACAGGGCAGATCAGCCCCAGCATTTT
CASSRDRADQPQHF
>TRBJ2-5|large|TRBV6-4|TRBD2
TGTGCCAGCAGTGAAGATGTCGGCGGGGGTCAAGAGACCCAGTACTTC
CASSEDVGGGQETQYF
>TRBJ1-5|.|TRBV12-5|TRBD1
TGTGCTAGTGGACCGGACAGGGGCCTTGCGGGCAATCAGCCCCAGCATTTT
CASGPDRGLAGNQPQHF
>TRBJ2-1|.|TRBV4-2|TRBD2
TGTGCCAGCAGCCATGCCCGGGAGGCCCATGAGCAGTTCTTC
CASSHAREAHEQFF
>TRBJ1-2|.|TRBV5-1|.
TGCGCCAGCAGCTTGGGTCAGGATGGCTACACCTTC
CASSLGQDGYTF
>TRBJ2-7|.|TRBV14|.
TGTGCCAGCAGCCAAGGTGAATCCTCCTACGAGCAGTACTTC
CASSQGESSYEQYF
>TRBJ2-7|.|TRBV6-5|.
TGTGCCAGCAGTGAAGCTATCAAGCAGTACTTC
CASSEAIKQYF
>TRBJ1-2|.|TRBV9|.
TGTGCCAGCAGCCCGGGGGTTGAGAGGGGCTACACCTTC
CASSPGVERGYTF
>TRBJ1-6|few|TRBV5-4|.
TGTGCCAGCAGCTTAAAGGGGTATAATTCACCCCTCCACTTT
CASSLKGYNSPLHF
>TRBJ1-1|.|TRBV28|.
TGTGCCAGCAGTATGGACAGCGGGGCTGAAGCTTTCTTT
CASSMDSGAEAFF
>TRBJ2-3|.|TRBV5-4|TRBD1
TGTGCCAGCAGCTTCACCGGGACAGGGGCCGTAGCGCAGTATTTT
CASSFTGTGAVAQYF
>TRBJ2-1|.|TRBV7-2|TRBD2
TGTGCCAGCAGCTTAGCGTTAGCGGGGGGCCAGGGCGATGAGCAGTTCTTC
CASSLALAGGQGDEQFF
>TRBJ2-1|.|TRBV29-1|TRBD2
TGCAGCGTTGAAACCCTAGCGGGAATGGGAAATGAGCAGTTCTTC
CSVETLAGMGNEQFF
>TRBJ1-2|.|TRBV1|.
TGCACCAGCAGGTCGCACGTTTGGCGAAAGACCTATGGCTACACCTTC
CTSRSHVWRKTYGYTF
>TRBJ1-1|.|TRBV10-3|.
TGTGCCATAGGGGTGAACACTGAAGCTTTCTTT
CAIGVNTEAFF
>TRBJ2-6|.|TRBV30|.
TGTGCCTGGAAGTCTGCTGGGGCCAACGTCCTGACTTTC
CAWKSAGANVLTF
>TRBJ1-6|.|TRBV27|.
TGTGCCAGCAGTTTGGACCTTTTAAGCTCCTATAATTCACCCCTCCACTTT
CASSLDLLSSYNSPLHF
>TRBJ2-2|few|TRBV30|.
TGTGCCTGGAGTGTGGCAGGGTCCGGGGAGCTGTTTTTT
CAWSVAGSGELFF
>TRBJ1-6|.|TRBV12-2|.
TGTGCAAGTCGCGGACGGGCGTGCCCGGGGGCTTCACCCCTCCACTTT
CASRGRACPGASPLHF
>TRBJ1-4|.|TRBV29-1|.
TGCAGCGTGACCTTACTTCGGGACGGTGCAACTAATGAAAAACTGTTTTTT
CSVTLLRDGATNEKLFF
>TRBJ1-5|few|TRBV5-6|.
TGTGCCAGCACCTCGGGCGCTTGGAATCAGCCCCAGCATTTT
CASTSGAWNQPQHF
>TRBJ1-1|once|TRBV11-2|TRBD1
TGTGCCAGCAGCTTTTGGGGGCCACAGGGGAGCACTGAAGCTTTCTTT
CASSFWGPQGSTEAFF
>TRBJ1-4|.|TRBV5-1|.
TGCGCCAGCAGCCATAGCTCCCGACGCGAAAAACTGTTTTTT
CASSHSSRREKLFF
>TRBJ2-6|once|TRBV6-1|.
TGTGCCAGCAGTGAAGACAGCTCTGGGGCCAACGTCCTGACTTTC
CASSEDSSGANVLTF
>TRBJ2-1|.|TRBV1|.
TGCACCAGCAGCCAAGCGGGAGACAATGAGCAGTTCTTC
CTSSQAGDNEQFF
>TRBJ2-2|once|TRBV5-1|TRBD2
TGCGCCAGTAGACAAGCGGGAGTGGGCGGGGAGCTGTTTTTT
CASRQAGVGGELFF
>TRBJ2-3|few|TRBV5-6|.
TGTGCCAGCAGCCAGTCCGGGCCTCTCTCAGATACGCAGTATTTT
CASSQSGPLSDTQYF
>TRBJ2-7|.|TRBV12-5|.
TGTGCTAGTGGTTCCGGACAATCTGCACAGTACTTC
CASGSGQSAQYF
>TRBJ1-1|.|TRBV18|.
TGTGCCAGCTCACCCAGGGAGGAGGGCACTGAAGCTTTCTTT
CASSPREEGTEAFF
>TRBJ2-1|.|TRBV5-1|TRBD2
TGCGCCAGCAGCTTAACCGGGACTAGCGGGAGAAATGAGCAGTTCTTC
CASSLTGTSGRNEQFF
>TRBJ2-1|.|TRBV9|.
TGTGCCAGCCGCTCGTTTAATGAGCAGTTCTTC
CASRSFNEQFF
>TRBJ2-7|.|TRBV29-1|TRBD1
TGCAGCGTTGAAGGTCCGGGACAGGGGTTGGAGTACTTC
CSVEGPGQGLEYF
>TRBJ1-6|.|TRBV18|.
TGTGCCAGCTCACCTGACGCTACCACAGGAACCCTCCACTTT
CASSPDATTGTLHF
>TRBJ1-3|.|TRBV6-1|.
TGTGCCAGCAGTGAATCCCCAACACCACGTGGAAACACCATATATTTT
CASSESPTPRGNTIYF
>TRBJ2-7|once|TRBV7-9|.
TGTGCCAGCAGGGGACTCGGGGCCGCCCCCTACGAGCAGTACTTC
CASRGLGAAPYEQYF